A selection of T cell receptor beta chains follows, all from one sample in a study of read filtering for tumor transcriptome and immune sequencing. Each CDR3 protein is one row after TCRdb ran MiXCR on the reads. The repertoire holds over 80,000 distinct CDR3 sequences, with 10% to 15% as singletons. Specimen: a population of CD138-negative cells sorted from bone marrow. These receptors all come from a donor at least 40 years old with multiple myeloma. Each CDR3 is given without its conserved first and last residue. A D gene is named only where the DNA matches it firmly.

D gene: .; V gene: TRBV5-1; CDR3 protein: ASSFRGRSTEAF
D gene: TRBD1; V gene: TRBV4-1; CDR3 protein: ASSQDRNSYNEQF
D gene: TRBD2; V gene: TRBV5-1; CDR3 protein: ASSLPGLALTDTQY
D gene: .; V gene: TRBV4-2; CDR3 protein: ASTGALKGGSYNEQF
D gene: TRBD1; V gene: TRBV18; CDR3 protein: ASSLSPDRTETQY
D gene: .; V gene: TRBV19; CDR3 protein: ASSIGVTGELF
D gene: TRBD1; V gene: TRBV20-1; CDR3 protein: SARGSGTGSQPQH
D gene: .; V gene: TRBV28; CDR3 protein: ASSPGPTGNTIY
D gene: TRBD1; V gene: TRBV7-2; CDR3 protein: ASSSAGTGVNEQF
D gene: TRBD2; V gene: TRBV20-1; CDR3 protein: SARGLAGAPDTQY
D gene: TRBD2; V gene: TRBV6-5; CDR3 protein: ASRTTSGNSYNEQF
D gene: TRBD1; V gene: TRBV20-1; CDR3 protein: SARADRGFTVGQY
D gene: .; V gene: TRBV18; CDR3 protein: ASSPRGAVNTGELF
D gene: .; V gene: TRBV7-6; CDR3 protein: ASSFGSYYEQY
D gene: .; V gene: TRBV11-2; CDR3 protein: ASSPARRERAYEQY
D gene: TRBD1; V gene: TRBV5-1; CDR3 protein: ASSLGQATQETQY
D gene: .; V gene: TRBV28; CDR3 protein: ASSRPQAGIETQY
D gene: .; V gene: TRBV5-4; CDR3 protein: ASSPGQSLDYEQY
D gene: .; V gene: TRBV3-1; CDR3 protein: ASSQDSNQPQH
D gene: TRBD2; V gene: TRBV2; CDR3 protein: ASSEMRASGSNEQF